The clone carrying this T cell receptor (beta chain) was picked up a small number of times. The antigen remains undetermined. Primed by a sample-barcoded 5' primer and a J-beta primer mix, a second PCR proceeded for about 6 to 11 cycles. Tags on each cDNA molecule came from a template-switch adaptor with 12 random nucleotides. TCRdb re-called the 5' RACE reads through MiXCR, storing one row per CDR3 protein. This table holds around 1,500,000 distinct CDR3 sequences, 35% to 45% found once. The data stem from a study of blood T cells in healthy people across ages. Trimming cost V 6 bases and J 10 bases; bases outside gene matches: 6. This CDR3 comprises 12 residues. Germline lookup yields CDR1 MDHEN and CDR2 SYDVKM. Points from the study as a whole: A strong correlation was seen between TCR beta diversity and naive T cell percentage. Unsorted PBMC material precluded a definitive naive versus antigen-experienced comparison.

The sample was blood. The sequence was collected from a woman under 30 in good health. This chain connects TRBV28 to TRBJ1-2; 9 bases are shared with TRBD1. DNA for the CDR3: TGTGCCAGCAGGCCGGGACAGGGTTACTACACCTTC. This codes for CASRPGQGYYTF.